These 25 T cell receptor beta chains came from one sample sequenced in a study of TIL therapy for anti-PD-1-resistant metastatic lung cancer. The immunoSEQ assay was v3. The method was immunoSEQ multiplex PCR; TCRdb's version includes in-frame clones alone and lacks a portion of them. The sample contains approximately 95,000 clones, around 71% of which appear only once. Specified time point: pre-treatment sample, taken before nivolumab and TIL therapy. Tumor tissue came from excised metastases, mostly pleural nodules or supraclavicular lymph nodes. The sequenced sample was tumor tissue, obtained at baseline. The receptors were gathered from a person aged 25-80 years with non-small cell lung cancer.

V and J are TRBV10-2 and TRBJ2-3; TRBD2 agrees at 10 bases. Unmatched junction bases numbered 7, after V lost 11 bases and J lost 2 bases. CDR1 and CDR2 (germline): WSHSY, SAAADI. The CDR3 extends over 14 amino acids. The CDR3 reads CAVGLAPTTDTQYF. In DNA, the CDR3 is TGCGCCGTGGGACTAGCGCCAACCACAGATACGCAGTATTTT.

The chain carries TRBV3-1 (or the pseudogene TRBV3-2) and TRBJ2-3; 14 bases are shared with TRBD2. The V gene end was trimmed by 4 bases and the J gene end by 4 bases; junction bases not matched to a gene: 1. The CDR3 has 15 residues. Germline V gene data show CDR1 as LGHDT and CDR2 as YNNKEL (reference sequence). The CDR3 nucleotides read TGTGCCAGCAGCCCGACTAGCGGGGGGGCAGATACGCAGTATTTT. It specifies CASSPTSGGADTQYF.

This chain connects TRBV6-4 to TRBJ2-1, with TRBD2 identical over 11 bases. CDR1 and CDR2 from the germline V gene are MRHNA and SNTAGT. V was clipped by 6 bases and J by 0 bases; unmatched bases: 13. The CDR3 sequence is 19 residues long. For the CDR3, the DNA is TGTGCCAGCAGAGGACTAGCGGGTCCCCTCCAGAGCTCCTACAATGAGCAGTTCTTC. Its translation: CASRGLAGPLQSSYNEQFF.

The V and J genes are TRBV9 and TRBJ2-3, with 9 bases that match TRBD1. From germline, CDR1 is SGDLS and CDR2 YYNGEE. CDR3 size: 15 residues. V lost 1 base and J lost 3; bases outside the gene matches: 3. The CDR3 nucleotides are TGTGCCAGCAGCGTACGACAGGGGGTAACAGATACGCAGTATTTT. As protein: CASSVRQGVTDTQYF. The full variable domain, in which reference TRBV9 and TRBJ2-3 provide the parts outside the CDR3, is DSGVTQTPKHLITATGQRVTLRCSPRSGDLSVYWYQQSLDQGLQFLIQYYNGEERAKGNILERFSAQQFPDLHSELNLSSLELGDSALYFCASSVRQGVTDTQYFGPGTRLTVL.

The chain carries TRBV19 and TRBJ2-7; 8 bases map to TRBD1. Germline values: CDR1 LNHDA, CDR2 SQIVND (reference sequence). The CDR3 is 14 residues long. V lost 6 bases to trimming and J lost 3 bases; unmatched junction nucleotides: 7. The CDR3 DNA follows: TGTGCCAGTAGCAGGACAGGGATGAACTACGAGCAGTACTTC. It is translated as CASSRTGMNYEQYF. The complete variable domain, with remaining parts taken from reference TRBV19 and TRBJ2-7, reads DGGITQSPKYLFRKEGQNVTLSCEQNLNHDAMYWYRQDPGQGLRLIYYSQIVNDFQKGDIAEGYSVSREKKESFPLTVTSAQKNPTAFYLCASSRTGMNYEQYFGPGTRLTVT.

The chain couples TRBV6-2 or TRBV6-3 to TRBJ2-3, with 7 bases lining up with TRBD1. The J segment lost 4 bases and the V segment lost 6 bases, leaving 13 bases of the junction unmatched. Germline values: CDR1 MNHEY, CDR2 SVGEGT. CDR3 size: 16 residues. The CDR3 region has the DNA TGTGCCAGCAGCATACTGACAGGGTCCATCCCAGATACGCAGTATTTT. Translation: CASSILTGSIPDTQYF.

This clone was observed at least ten times. V and J are TRBV19 and TRBJ1-5, with TRBD1 matching over 10 bases. Germline CDR1 reads LNHDA; CDR2 reads SQIVND (reference sequence). This CDR3 spans 14 amino acids. The J segment lost 7 bases and the V segment lost 10 bases, leaving 10 bases of the junction unmatched. This CDR3 reads CATRQGAFGQPQHF. The CDR3 DNA is TGTGCCACTCGACAGGGGGCTTTTGGGCAGCCCCAGCATTTT.

The V and J genes are TRBV28 and TRBJ2-3, with 8 bases identical to TRBD2. Germline loops: CDR1 MDHEN, CDR2 SYDVKM. The V segment lost 7 bases and the J segment 0 bases; nucleotides outside the gene matches: 9. The CDR3 has 16 amino acids. CDR3 DNA: TGTGCCAGCACCGACCCCCGGGGGGGGAGCACAGATACGCAGTATTTT. Translating gives CASTDPRGGSTDTQYF.

This clone was observed a handful of times. J is TRBJ1-6 and V is TRBV6-2 or TRBV6-3; weak D call: TRBD1 (6 bases). V was shortened by 6 bases and J by 8 bases, with 11 bases between the two germline ends. Germline CDR1 and CDR2: MNHEY and SVGEGT. CDR3 size: 13 residues. CDR3 DNA sequence: TGTGCCAGCAGCCCCAGGGGTGATTCACCCCTCCACTTT. Translation gives CASSPRGDSPLHF.

In its sample, this clone ranks as medium-sized. This chain uses TRBV5-6 with TRBJ2-1; 13 nucleotides match TRBD2. This CDR3 is 17 amino acids long. Trimming at V came to 2 bases and at J to 7 bases, leaving 9 bases not matched to a gene. Germline CDR1 SGHDT, CDR2 YYEEEE. CDR3 DNA sequence: TGTGCCAGCAGCTTACCCGGACTAGCGGGAGCGGCAAATGAGCAGTTCTTC. Protein product: CASSLPGLAGAANEQFF.

This clone was observed at least ten times. CDR3 sequence: CASSGPGTRAYTGELFF. The CDR3 DNA reads as TGTGCCAGTAGTGGTCCCGGGACACGAGCTTACACCGGGGAGCTGTTTTTT. The chain uses TRBV19 and TRBJ2-2; possibly TRBD1 for D (6 bases). CDR3 length equals 17 residues. The germline V gene encodes CDR1 LNHDA and CDR2 SQIVND (reference sequence). V lost 5 bases, J lost 3 bases, and 19 bases lay in between.

The rearrangement joins TRBV28 to TRBJ1-2; maybe TRBD1 (5 bases). Trimming took 0 bases from V and 4 from J, leaving 15 bases between them. CDR1 is MDHEN and CDR2 is SYDVKM in the germline V gene. The CDR3 loop spans 16 amino acids. The CDR3 DNA follows: TGTGCCAGCAGTTTATGGGGGGGGAGAAAAGCCTATGGCTACACCTTC. Protein product: CASSLWGGRKAYGYTF.

The chain links TRBV3-1 (or the pseudogene TRBV3-2) to TRBJ2-3; 7 bases agree with TRBD1. Germline-derived CDR1 and CDR2 are LGHDT and YNNKEL (reference sequence). The V gene end was trimmed by 4 bases and the J gene end by 3 bases; junction bases not matched to a gene: 7. The CDR3 is made up of 15 amino acids. The CDR3 DNA is TGTGCCAGCAGCCTCCAGGGGGTAAGAACAGATACGCAGTATTTT. This codes for CASSLQGVRTDTQYF.

The chain has TRBV3-1 (or the pseudogene TRBV3-2) and TRBJ2-7; tentatively, D is TRBD2 (6 bases). Per germline, CDR1 LGHDT and CDR2 YNNKEL (reference sequence). CDR3 length: 15 amino acids. Between the trimmed V and J ends, which lost 9 bases and 5 bases, there was a span of 23 bases. The CDR3 DNA reads TGTGCCAGTCCGGGTACTAGCCTCAATCCTCACGAGCAGTACTTC. Encoded protein: CASPGTSLNPHEQYF.

The sample holds one count of this clone. The gene calls are TRBV9 and TRBJ2-5; D is possibly TRBD2 (6 bases). The germline V and J ends were trimmed by 0 bases and 2 bases, with 11 bases remaining between them. This CDR3 comprises 15 residues. Germline CDR1 and CDR2: SGDLS and YYNGEE. The CDR3 DNA reads TGTGCCAGCAGCGTAGCTGCGGGGCAGCAAGAGACCCAGTACTTC. This codes for CASSVAAGQQETQYF.

The chain links TRBV28 to TRBJ2-7; D not resolved. The CDR3 spans 13 residues. Germline CDR1 MDHEN, CDR2 SYDVKM. Between the trimmed V and J ends, which lost 6 bases and 4 bases, there was a span of 13 bases. The CDR3 here is CASSFTAGYEQYF. The DNA for the CDR3 is TGTGCCAGCAGCTTTACGGCTGGGTACGAGCAGTACTTC.

The gene calls are TRBV10-1 and TRBJ2-5; 9 positions match TRBD1. The CDR3 consists of 15 residues. Trimming removed 5 bases from V and 5 bases from J; junction bases left unmatched: 9. CDR1 is WNHNN, CDR2 SYGVQD, per germline (reference sequence). This chain's CDR3 is CASSPGQGFPETQYF. CDR3 sequence (DNA): TGCGCCAGCAGTCCGGGACAGGGATTCCCTGAGACCCAGTACTTC.

The chain is built from TRBV6-6 and TRBJ2-1, with D unresolved. The CDR3 is made up of 14 amino acids. The V and J ends lost 6 bases and 1 base respectively, with 10 bases between them. Looked up from germline, CDR1 is MNHNY and CDR2 is SVGAGI (reference sequence). The CDR3 protein is CASRNGQSYNEQFF. In nucleotides, the CDR3 is TGTGCCAGCAGGAACGGTCAATCCTACAATGAGCAGTTCTTC.

The chain links TRBV12-5 to TRBJ2-7; D uncertain. The germline gives CDR1 LGHNT, CDR2 FRNRAP. V was clipped by 0 bases and J by 3 bases, with 15 bases between them. The CDR3 loop spans 16 amino acids. Here the CDR3 reads CASGLVEVKEFYEQYF. CDR3 in DNA: TGTGCTAGTGGTTTGGTAGAAGTTAAAGAATTCTACGAGCAGTACTTC. The variable domain in full, with the rest retrieved from reference TRBV12-5 and TRBJ2-7, is DARVTQTPRHKVTEMGQEVTMRCQPILGHNTVFWYRQTMMQGLELLAYFRNRAPLDDSGMPKDRFSAEMPDATLATLKIQPSEPRDSAVYFCASGLVEVKEFYEQYFGPGTRLTVT.

Many counts were recorded for this clone. The rearrangement uses TRBV5-6 and TRBJ1-6, with D possibly TRBD1 on 5 matching bases. The germline V and J ends were trimmed by 6 bases and 10 bases, with 17 bases remaining between them. The CDR3 runs to 14 residues. Germline CDR1 SGHDT, CDR2 YYEEEE. DNA for the CDR3: TGTGCCAGCACGGGGGGTGATCAAACCTCACCCCTCCACTTT. As protein: CASTGGDQTSPLHF.

The rearrangement links TRBV29-1 to TRBJ2-1, with 16 bases lining up with TRBD2. Trimming took 5 bases from V and 10 from J; bases not matched to a gene: 8. CDR1 is SQVTM, CDR2 ANQGSEA, per germline. CDR3 length: 15 residues. For the CDR3, the DNA is TGCAGCGTTCTGGGACTAGCGGGAGGGTCAGGGGAGCAGTTCTTC. Translating it yields CSVLGLAGGSGEQFF.

This clone was seen only once. The genes are TRBV6-1 and TRBJ2-1; weak D call: TRBD2 (6 bases). The CDR3 extends over 17 amino acids. Per the germline V gene, CDR1 is MNHNS and CDR2 is SASEGT. V gave up 1 base and J gave up 2 bases, with 15 bases separating them. CDR3 nucleotides: TGTGCCAGCAGTGAAGGGCGGGGCCTCCGCCCCTACAATGAGCAGTTCTTC. Protein sequence: CASSEGRGLRPYNEQFF.

This clone was counted at least ten times. This chain connects TRBV9 to TRBJ2-1; D might be TRBD1 or TRBD2, each matching 5 bases. In germline, CDR1 is SGDLS, CDR2 YYNGEE. With 0 bases removed from V and 8 bases from J, the gap between germline ends came to 18 bases. The CDR3 is 16 residues long. The CDR3 nucleotides are TGTGCCAGCAGCGTAGACGGTGGGGCTAGCTCTGATGAGCAGTTCTTC. Protein sequence: CASSVDGGASSDEQFF.

The V call is TRBV7-8, the J call TRBJ2-7; weak D call: TRBD2 (6 bases). Trimming removed 2 bases at V and 6 bases at J, with 17 bases between. Germline lookup yields CDR1 SGHVS and CDR2 FQNEAQ. The CDR3 has 15 residues. CDR3 DNA sequence: TGTGCCAGCAGCTTATTTGGCCTCAACGGGGGCGAGCAGTACTTC. Translated: CASSLFGLNGGEQYF.

This clone was picked up many times. The chain carries TRBV5-1 and TRBJ1-1; 7 nucleotides line up with TRBD1. This CDR3 has 14 residues. Germline trimming cut 5 bases from V and 0 bases from J; bases unmatched to any gene: 4. Germline V gene data show CDR1 as SGHRS and CDR2 as YFSETQ. The CDR3 DNA is TGCGCCAGCAGTGAAGGACAGGTGAACACTGAAGCTTTCTTT. As protein: CASSEGQVNTEAFF. The whole variable domain, remainder taken from reference TRBV5-1 and TRBJ1-1, is KAGVTQTPRYLIKTRGQQVTLSCSPISGHRSVSWYQQTPGQGLQFLFEYFSETQRNKGNFPGRFSGRQFSNSRSEMNVSTLELGDSALYLCASSEGQVNTEAFFGQGTRLTVV.